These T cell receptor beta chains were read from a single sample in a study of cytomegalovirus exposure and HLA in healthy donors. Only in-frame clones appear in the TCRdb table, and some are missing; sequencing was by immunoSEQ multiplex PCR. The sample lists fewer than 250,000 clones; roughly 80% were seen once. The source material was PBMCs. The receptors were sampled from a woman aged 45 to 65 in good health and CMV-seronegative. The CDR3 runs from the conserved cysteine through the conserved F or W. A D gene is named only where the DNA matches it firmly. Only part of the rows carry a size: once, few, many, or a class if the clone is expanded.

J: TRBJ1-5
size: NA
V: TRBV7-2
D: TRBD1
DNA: TGTGCCAGCAGCTTAAGTGGGACAGAATTAAATCAGCCCCAGCATTTT
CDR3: CASSLSGTELNQPQHF

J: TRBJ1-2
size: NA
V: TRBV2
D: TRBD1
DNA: TGTGCCAGCAGTGTTCTTCAGGGGGCTGGGGGCTACACCTTC
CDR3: CASSVLQGAGGYTF

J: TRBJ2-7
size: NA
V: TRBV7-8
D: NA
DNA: TGTGCCAGCAGCCCCCGGGGTACCTACGAGCAGTACTTC
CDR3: CASSPRGTYEQYF

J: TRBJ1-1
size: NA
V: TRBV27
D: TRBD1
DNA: TGTGCCAGCAGAATAGACAGGGGAGTCGCTGAAGCTTTCTTT
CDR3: CASRIDRGVAEAFF

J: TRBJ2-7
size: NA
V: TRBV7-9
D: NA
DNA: TGTGCCAGCAGTCCTCACAGCTCCTACGAGCAGTACTTC
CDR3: CASSPHSSYEQYF

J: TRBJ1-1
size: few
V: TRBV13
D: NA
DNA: TGTGCCAGCACCTTGGCCCGAGCGGGAACTGAAGCTTTCTTT
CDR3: CASTLARAGTEAFF

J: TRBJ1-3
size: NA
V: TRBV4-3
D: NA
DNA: TGCGCCAGCAGCAGACGGACAGATTCTGGAAACACCATATATTTT
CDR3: CASSRRTDSGNTIYF

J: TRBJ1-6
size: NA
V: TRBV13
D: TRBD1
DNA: TGTGCCAGCAGCTCCCTTCTACAGGGGGCGCGGGATAATTCACCCCTCCACTTT
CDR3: CASSSLLQGARDNSPLHF

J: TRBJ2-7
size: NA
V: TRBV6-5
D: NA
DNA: TGTGCCAGCAGGGCGGGTTATACCCCCTACGAGCAGTACTTC
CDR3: CASRAGYTPYEQYF

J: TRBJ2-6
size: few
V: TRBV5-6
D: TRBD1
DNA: TGTGCCAGCAGCTTGACAGGGGCACTCTCTGGGGCCAACGTCCTGACTTTC
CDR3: CASSLTGALSGANVLTF

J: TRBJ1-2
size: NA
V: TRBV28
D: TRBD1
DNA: TGTGCCAGCAGCCCTGACAGGGTTCGTGGCTACACCTTC
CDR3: CASSPDRVRGYTF

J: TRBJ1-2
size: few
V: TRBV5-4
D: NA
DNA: TGTGCCAGCAGCAACCACTACAGGGCTGGCTACACCTTC
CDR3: CASSNHYRAGYTF

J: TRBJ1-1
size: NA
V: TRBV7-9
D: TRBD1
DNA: TGTGCCAGCAGGACAGGGGTTGGTGGCACTGAAGCTTTCTTT
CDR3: CASRTGVGGTEAFF

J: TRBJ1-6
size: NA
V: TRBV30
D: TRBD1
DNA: TGTGCCTGGAGCCAGGGACAGGAGTATTCACCCCTCCACTTT
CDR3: CAWSQGQEYSPLHF

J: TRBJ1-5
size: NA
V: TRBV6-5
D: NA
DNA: TGTGCCAGCAGTTACTCGCGAGGATATAGCAATCAGCCCCAGCATTTT
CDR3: CASSYSRGYSNQPQHF

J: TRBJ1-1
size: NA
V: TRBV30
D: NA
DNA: TGTGCCTGGAGCAGGGGTTGGAGCACTGAAGCTTTCTTT
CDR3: CAWSRGWSTEAFF

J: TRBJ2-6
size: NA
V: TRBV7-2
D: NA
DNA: TGTGCCAGCAGTCCCCCCAGGCGCCAAATAGTCTCTGGGGCCAACGTCCTGACTTTC
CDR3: CASSPPRRQIVSGANVLTF

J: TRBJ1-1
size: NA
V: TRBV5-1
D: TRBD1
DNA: TGCGCCAGCAGCTTGCTGGCAGGGGGGTTGGCGAACACTGAAGCTTTCTTT
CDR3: CASSLLAGGLANTEAFF

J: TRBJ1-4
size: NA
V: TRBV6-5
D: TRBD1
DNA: TGTGCCAGCAGTTACTCCAGGGGGGCTAATGAAAAACTGTTTTTT
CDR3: CASSYSRGANEKLFF